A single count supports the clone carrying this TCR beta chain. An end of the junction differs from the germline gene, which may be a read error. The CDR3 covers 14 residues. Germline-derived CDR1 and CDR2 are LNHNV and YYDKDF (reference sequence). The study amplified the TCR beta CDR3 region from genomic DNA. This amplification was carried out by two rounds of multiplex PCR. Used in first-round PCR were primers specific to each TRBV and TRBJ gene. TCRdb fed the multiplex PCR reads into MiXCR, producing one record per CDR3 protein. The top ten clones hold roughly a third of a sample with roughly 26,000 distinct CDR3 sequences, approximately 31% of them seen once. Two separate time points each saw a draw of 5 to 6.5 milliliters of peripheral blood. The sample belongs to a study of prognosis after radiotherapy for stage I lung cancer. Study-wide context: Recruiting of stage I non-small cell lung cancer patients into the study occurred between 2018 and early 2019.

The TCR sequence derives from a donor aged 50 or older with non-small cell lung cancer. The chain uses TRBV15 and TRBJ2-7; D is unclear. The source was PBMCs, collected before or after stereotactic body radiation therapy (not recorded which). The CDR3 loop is CATSREGFSYEQYF. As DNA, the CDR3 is TGTGCCACCAGCAGAGAGGGGTTCTCCTACGAGCAATACTTC.